The T cell receptor (delta chain) under discussion was sequenced for a study of gamma-delta chains in newborns, infants, children. At the level of the study: Microbial exposure reportedly drives polyclonal innate γδ T cell expansion after birth.

From germline, CDR1 is GEAIGNYY and CDR2 EKD. The CDR3 covers 20 residues. Unmatched junction bases numbered 15, after V lost 3 bases and J lost 4 bases. TCRdb reprocessed the reads through CATT. The table lists 3,700 or so delta-chain clones, roughly 0.53% of them singletons. This clone is large (0.1 to 1%) within its sample. The same CDR3 arises from other DNA sequences in this sample as well. This chain connects TRDV2 to TRDJ3; 9 bases are shared with TRDD3. The clonotype was recovered from a child who was a newborn, infant or young child, either healthy, febrile or measles-vaccinated (not recorded which). Material: blood. The CDR3 DNA reads TGTGCCTGTGACTCCCCGATTGTACTGGGGGACGTATGGGACACCCGACAGATGTTTTTC. Residues: CACDSPIVLGDVWDTRQMFF.